This T cell receptor beta chain came from a study of cytomegalovirus exposure and HLA in healthy donors. The table came from immunoSEQ multiplex PCR; TCRdb's copy has only in-frame clones and leaves some out. Of about 340,000 clones listed, roughly 90% are singletons. The CDR3 loop spans 13 amino acids. Germline values: CDR1 SQVTM, CDR2 ANQGSEA. Trimming at V came to 7 bases and at J to 7 bases, leaving 10 bases not matched to a gene. This chain uses TRBV29-1 with TRBJ2-1; the match to TRBD2 covers 7 bases. The TCR comes from a woman aged 18-35 years in good health and CMV-seronegative. Sequencing was done on a sample of PBMCs. The CDR3 DNA reads TGCAGCGCCGAAAGACTAGCTGAGAATGAGCAGTTCTTC. This translates into CSAERLAENEQFF.